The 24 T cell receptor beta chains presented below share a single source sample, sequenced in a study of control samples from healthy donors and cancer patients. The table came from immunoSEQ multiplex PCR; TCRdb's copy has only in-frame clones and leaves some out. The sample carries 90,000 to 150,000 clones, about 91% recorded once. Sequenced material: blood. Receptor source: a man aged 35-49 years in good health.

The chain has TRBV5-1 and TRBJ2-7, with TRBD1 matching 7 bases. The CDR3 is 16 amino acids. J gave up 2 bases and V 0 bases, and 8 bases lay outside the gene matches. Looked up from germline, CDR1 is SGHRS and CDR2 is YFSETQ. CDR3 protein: CASSLAASGTAYEQYF. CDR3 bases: TGCGCCAGCAGCTTGGCAGCTTCCGGGACAGCCTACGAGCAGTACTTC.

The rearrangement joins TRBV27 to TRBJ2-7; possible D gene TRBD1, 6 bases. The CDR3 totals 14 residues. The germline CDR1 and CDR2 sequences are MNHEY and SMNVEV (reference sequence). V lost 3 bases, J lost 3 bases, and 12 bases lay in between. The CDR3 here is CASSFSGTSYEQYF. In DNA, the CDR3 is TGTGCCAGCAGTTTTTCCGGGACAAGCTACGAGCAGTACTTC.

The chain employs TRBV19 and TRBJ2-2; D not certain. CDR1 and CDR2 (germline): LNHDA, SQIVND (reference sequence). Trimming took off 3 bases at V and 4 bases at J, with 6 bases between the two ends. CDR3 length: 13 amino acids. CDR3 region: CASSILATGELFF. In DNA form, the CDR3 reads TGTGCCAGTAGTATCCTGGCCACCGGGGAGCTGTTTTTT.

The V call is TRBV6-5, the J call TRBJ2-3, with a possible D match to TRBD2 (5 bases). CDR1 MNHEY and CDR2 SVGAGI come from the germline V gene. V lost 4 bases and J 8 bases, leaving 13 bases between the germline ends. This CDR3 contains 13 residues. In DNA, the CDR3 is TGTGCCAGCAGTTCACTAGGTTGGGGTACGCAGTATTTT. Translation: CASSSLGWGTQYF.

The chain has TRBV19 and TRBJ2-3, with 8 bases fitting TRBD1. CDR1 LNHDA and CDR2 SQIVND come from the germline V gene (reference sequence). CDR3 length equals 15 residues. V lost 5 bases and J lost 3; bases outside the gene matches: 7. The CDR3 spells CASSVRQGWTDTQYF. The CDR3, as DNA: TGTGCCAGTAGTGTTCGACAGGGGTGGACAGATACGCAGTATTTT.

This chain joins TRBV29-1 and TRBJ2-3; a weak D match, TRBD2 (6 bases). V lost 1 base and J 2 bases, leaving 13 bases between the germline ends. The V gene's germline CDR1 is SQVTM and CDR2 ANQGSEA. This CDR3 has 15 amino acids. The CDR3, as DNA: TGCAGCGTTGAAGTCAGTAGCGGCTACACAGATACGCAGTATTTT. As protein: CSVEVSSGYTDTQYF.

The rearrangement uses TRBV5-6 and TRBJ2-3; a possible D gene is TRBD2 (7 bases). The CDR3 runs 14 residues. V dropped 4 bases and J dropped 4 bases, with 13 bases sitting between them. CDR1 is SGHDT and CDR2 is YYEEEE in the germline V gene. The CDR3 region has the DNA TGTGCCAGCAGCCTGAGGGAGGGGGCAGATACGCAGTATTTT. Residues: CASSLREGADTQYF.

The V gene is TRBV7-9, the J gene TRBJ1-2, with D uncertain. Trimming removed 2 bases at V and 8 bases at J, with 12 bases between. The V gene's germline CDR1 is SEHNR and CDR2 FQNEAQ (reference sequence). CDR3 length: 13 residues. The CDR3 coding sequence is TGTGCCAGCAGCTTAAATGGGGTAGGAGGCTACACCTTC. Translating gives CASSLNGVGGYTF.

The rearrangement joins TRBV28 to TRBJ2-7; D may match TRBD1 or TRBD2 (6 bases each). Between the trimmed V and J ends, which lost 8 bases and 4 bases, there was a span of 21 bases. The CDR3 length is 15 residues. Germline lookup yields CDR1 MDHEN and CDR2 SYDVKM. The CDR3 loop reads CASQGRGTRLYEQYF. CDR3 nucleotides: TGTGCCAGCCAGGGGCGAGGGACTCGCCTATACGAGCAGTACTTC.

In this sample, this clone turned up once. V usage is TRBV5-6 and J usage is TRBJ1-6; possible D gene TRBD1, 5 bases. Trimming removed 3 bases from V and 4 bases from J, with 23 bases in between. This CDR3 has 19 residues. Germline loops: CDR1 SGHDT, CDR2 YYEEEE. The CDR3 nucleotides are TGTGCCAGCAGCTCCTTGGACGGGTATGGGGGACTTTATAATTCACCCCTCCACTTT. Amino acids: CASSSLDGYGGLYNSPLHF. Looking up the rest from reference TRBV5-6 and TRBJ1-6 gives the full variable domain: DAGVTQSPTHLIKTRGQQVTLRCSPKSGHDTVSWYQQALGQGPQFIFQYYEEEERQRGNFPDRFSGHQFPNYSSELNVNALLLGDSALYLCASSSLDGYGGLYNSPLHFGNGTRLTVT.

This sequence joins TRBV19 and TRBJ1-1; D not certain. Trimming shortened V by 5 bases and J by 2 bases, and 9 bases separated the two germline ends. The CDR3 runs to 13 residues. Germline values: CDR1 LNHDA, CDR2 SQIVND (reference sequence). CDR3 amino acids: CASSSAVNTEAFF. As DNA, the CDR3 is TGTGCCAGTAGTTCGGCGGTAAACACTGAAGCTTTCTTT.

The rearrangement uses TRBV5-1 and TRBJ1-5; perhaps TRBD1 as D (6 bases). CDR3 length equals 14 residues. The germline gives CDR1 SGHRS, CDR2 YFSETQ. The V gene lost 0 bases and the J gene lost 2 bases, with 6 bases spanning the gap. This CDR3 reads CASSLDRGNQPQHF. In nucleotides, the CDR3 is TGCGCCAGCAGCTTGGACAGGGGCAATCAGCCCCAGCATTTT.

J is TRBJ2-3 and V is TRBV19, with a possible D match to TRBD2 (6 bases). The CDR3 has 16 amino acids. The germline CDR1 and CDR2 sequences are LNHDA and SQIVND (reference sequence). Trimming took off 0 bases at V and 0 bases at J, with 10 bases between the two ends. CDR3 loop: CASSIDSGSSTDTQYF. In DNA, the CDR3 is TGTGCCAGTAGTATAGATAGCGGTTCTAGCACAGATACGCAGTATTTT.

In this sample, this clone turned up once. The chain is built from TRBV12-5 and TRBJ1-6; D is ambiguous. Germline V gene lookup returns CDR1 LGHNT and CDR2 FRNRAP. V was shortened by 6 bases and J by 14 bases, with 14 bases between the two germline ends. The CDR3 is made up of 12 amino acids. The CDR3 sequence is CASGAGYVALHF. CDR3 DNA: TGTGCTAGTGGGGCCGGGTACGTAGCCCTCCACTTT.

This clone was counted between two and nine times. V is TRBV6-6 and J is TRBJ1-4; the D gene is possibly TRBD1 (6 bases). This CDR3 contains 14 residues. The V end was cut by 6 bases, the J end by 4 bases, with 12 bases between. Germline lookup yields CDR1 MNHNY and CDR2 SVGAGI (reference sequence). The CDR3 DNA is TGTGCCAGCAGATTCGACAGGATTAATGAAAAACTGTTTTTT. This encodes CASRFDRINEKLFF.

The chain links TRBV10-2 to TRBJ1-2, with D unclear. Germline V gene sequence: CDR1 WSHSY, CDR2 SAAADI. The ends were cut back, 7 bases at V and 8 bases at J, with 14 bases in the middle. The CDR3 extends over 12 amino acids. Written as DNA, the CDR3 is TGCGCCAGCACCCGGGCTTCGGAGGGCTACACCTTC. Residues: CASTRASEGYTF.

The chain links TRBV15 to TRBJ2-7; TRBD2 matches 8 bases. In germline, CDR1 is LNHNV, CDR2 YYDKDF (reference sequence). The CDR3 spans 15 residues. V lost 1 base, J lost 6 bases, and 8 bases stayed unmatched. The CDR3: CATSRGIAGPAEQYF. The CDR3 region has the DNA TGTGCCACCAGCAGAGGCATAGCGGGGCCTGCCGAGCAGTACTTC.

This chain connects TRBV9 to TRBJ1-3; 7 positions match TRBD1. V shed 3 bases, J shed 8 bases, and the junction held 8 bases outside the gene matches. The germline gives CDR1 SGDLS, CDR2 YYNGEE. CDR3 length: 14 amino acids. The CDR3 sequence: CASSEGQYRDTIYF. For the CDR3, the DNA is TGTGCCAGCAGCGAGGGACAGTACCGGGACACCATATATTTT.

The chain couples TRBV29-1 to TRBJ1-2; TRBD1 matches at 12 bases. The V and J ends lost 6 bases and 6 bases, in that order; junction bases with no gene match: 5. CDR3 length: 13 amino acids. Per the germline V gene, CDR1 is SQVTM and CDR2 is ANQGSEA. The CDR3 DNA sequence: TGCAGCGTACCGGGACAGGGGGCCGATGGCTACACCTTC. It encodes CSVPGQGADGYTF.

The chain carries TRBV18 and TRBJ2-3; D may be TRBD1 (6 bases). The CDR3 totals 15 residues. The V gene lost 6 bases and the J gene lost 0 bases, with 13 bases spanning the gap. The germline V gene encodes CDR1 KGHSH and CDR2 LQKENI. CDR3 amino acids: CASSQDRRSTDTQYF. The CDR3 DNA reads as TGTGCCAGCTCTCAAGACAGGAGGAGCACAGATACGCAGTATTTT.

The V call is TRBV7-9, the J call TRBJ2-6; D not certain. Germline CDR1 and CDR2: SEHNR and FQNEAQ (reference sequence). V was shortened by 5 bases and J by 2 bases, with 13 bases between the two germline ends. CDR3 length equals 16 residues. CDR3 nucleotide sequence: TGTGCCAGCAGCGAGGACGGAAGGCCTGGGGCCAACGTCCTGACTTTC. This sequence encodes CASSEDGRPGANVLTF.

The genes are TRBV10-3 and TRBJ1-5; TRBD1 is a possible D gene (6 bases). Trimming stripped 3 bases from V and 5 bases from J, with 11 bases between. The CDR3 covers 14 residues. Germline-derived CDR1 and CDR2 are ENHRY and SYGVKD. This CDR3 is CAISEGGGYQPQHF. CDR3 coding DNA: TGTGCCATCAGTGAAGGGGGTGGGTATCAGCCCCAGCATTTT.

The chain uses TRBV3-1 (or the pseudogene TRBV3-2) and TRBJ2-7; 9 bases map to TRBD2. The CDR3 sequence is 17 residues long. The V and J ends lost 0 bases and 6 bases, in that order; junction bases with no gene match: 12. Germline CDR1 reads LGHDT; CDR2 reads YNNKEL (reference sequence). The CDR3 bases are TGTGCCAGCAGCCAAGATGAGACTAGCGGACTAAGAGGCGAGCAGTACTTC. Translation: CASSQDETSGLRGEQYF.

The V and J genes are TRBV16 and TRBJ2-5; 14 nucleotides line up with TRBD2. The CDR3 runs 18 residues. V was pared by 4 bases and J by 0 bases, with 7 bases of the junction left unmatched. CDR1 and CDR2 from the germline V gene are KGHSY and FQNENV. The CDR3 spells CASSRGTSGGPYQETQYF. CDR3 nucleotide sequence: TGTGCCAGCAGCCGTGGGACTAGCGGGGGCCCGTACCAAGAGACCCAGTACTTC. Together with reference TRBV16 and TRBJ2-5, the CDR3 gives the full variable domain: GEEVAQTPKHLVRGEGQKAKLYCAPIKGHSYVFWYQQVLKNEFKFLISFQNENVFDETGMPKERFSAKCLPNSPCSLEIQATKLEDSAVYFCASSRGTSGGPYQETQYFGPGTRLLVL.